This is a list of T cell receptor beta chains from one sample in a study of Graves' ophthalmopathy and Graves' hyperthyroidism. TCRdb fed the multiplex PCR reads into MiXCR, producing one record per CDR3 protein. The repertoire consists of about 1.1 million distinct CDR3 sequences, with about two fifths occurring once and the leading ten covering roughly 10%. The sample consisted of peripheral blood or thyroid tissue (not recorded which). Receptors were obtained from an adult man with Graves' hyperthyroidism. The CDR3 runs from the conserved cysteine through the conserved F or W. A D gene is named only where the DNA matches it firmly. Rows give clone size only sometimes, using once, few, many, or a class for an expanded clone.

TGTGCCAGCAGGCGGACAGGGTGGAACGAGCAGTACTTC,CASRRTGWNEQYF,TRBJ2-7,TRBV19,TRBD1,NA
TGCAGACTCCCGGAATCGGGGGAATTTATCTTCTATAATTCACCCCTCCACTTT,CRLPESGEFIFYNSPLHF,TRBJ1-6,TRBV29-1,NA,NA
TGTGCCACCAGTGATTTAAGCGACGGCTACACCTTC,CATSDLSDGYTF,TRBJ1-2,TRBV24-1,NA,many
TGTGCCAGCAGCCAATCCACCCGGCAACGCTACGAGCAGTACTTC,CASSQSTRQRYEQYF,TRBJ2-7,TRBV14,NA,many
TGTGCCAGCAGACCGGGCCATGATAATTCACCCCTCCACTTT,CASRPGHDNSPLHF,TRBJ1-6,TRBV7-6,NA,many
TGTGCCAGCAGTTGGGCAGGGGCCAACGAGCAGTACTTC,CASSWAGANEQYF,TRBJ2-7,TRBV12-3/TRBV12-4,NA,many
TGTGCCAGCAGCACCGAGAGAGGACTGTGGGGGGCCAACGTCCTGACTTTC,CASSTERGLWGANVLTF,TRBJ2-6,TRBV7-8,NA,NA
TGCAGCGTAGATCCGGGACAGGGTCGCACTGAAGCTTTCTTT,CSVDPGQGRTEAFF,TRBJ1-1,TRBV29-1,TRBD1,many
TGCGCCAGTACTACAGGGAACACCGGGGAGCTGTTTTTT,CASTTGNTGELFF,TRBJ2-2,TRBV5-1,NA,many
TGTGCCAGCAGCTCGGGGGACAGGGGGAGGGATCAGCCCCAGCATTTT,CASSSGDRGRDQPQHF,TRBJ1-5,TRBV7-2,TRBD1,many
TGCAGCTTAGCAGGGCTTAGCTCCTACGAGCAGTACTTC,CSLAGLSSYEQYF,TRBJ2-7,TRBV29-1,NA,NA
TGTGCCAGCAGTTTAACACGCGAACCACCCCTCCACTTT,CASSLTREPPLHF,TRBJ1-6,TRBV28,NA,few
TGCGCCAGCGGGAGGCCCTACGAGCAGTACTTC,CASGRPYEQYF,TRBJ2-7,TRBV12-3/TRBV12-4,TRBD2,few
NA,CASSAGTARTPGSCFF,TRBJ2-2,TRBV5-1,NA,NA
TGTGCCAGCAGCGGCACGGGACTAACCTCCTACGAGCAGTACTTC,CASSGTGLTSYEQYF,TRBJ2-7,TRBV13,TRBD2,few
TGTGCCACCAGCAGTCGAGTAGCGGGGCGAGCTTTCTTT,CATSSRVAGRAFF,TRBJ1-1,TRBV15,NA,NA
TGTGCCAGCAGCTCCGGACCGGGACAGGGGACACCCCTCCACTTT,CASSSGPGQGTPLHF,TRBJ1-6,TRBV5-6,TRBD1,once
TGCGCCAGCAGGGGAACAATGGGGAACACCGGGGAGCTGTTTTTT,CASRGTMGNTGELFF,TRBJ2-2,TRBV5-1,NA,NA
TGTGCCAGCAATTTGGGGTATGAAGCTTTCTTT,CASNLGYEAFF,TRBJ1-1,TRBV11-2,NA,NA
TGTGCCAGCAGCTCCGCCCGGGGCAGATCACGCGAGCAGTACTTC,CASSSARGRSREQYF,TRBJ2-7,TRBV11-2,NA,many
TGTGCCAGCAGCCACCCCCTCAACTTC,CASSHPLNF,TRBJ2-7,TRBV7-9,NA,NA
TGCGCCAGCAGCTGGGGGACAGGGCGCAATCAGCCCCAGCATTTT,CASSWGTGRNQPQHF,TRBJ1-5,TRBV5-1,TRBD1,once
TGCGCCAGCAGTGAGCCGGACAGGGGCCCCCCTGAAGCTTTCTTT,CASSEPDRGPPEAFF,TRBJ1-1,TRBV10-2,TRBD1,NA
TGCAGCCCGAAAATGGGGTCGGATACGCAGTATTTT,CSPKMGSDTQYF,TRBJ2-3,TRBV29-1,NA,many
TGTGCCAGCAGCTTGCAGGTGCCCTTTGCGGAGCTGTTTTTT,CASSLQVPFAELFF,TRBJ2-2,TRBV5-6,NA,NA
TGTGCCAGCCGTGACCCGAGCTCCTATAATTCACCCCTCCACTTT,CASRDPSSYNSPLHF,TRBJ1-6,TRBV27,NA,NA
TGTGCCAGCAGTGTCAGACAGATGAGTTCCTACGAGCAGTACTTC,CASSVRQMSSYEQYF,TRBJ2-7,TRBV2,NA,many
TGTGCCATCAGCGGGACAGGGACGAACACCGGGGAGCTGTTTTTT,CAISGTGTNTGELFF,TRBJ2-2,TRBV10-3,TRBD1,NA
TGTGCCAGCAGTTTGAAGATAATGAACACTGAAGCTTTCTTT,CASSLKIMNTEAFF,TRBJ1-1,TRBV12-3/TRBV12-4,NA,NA
TGCAGTGCTAGAGATCACGTAAAAGGTGTAGCCATAGTACGGGGGCCGTACTATGGCTACACCTTC,CSARDHVKGVAIVRGPYYGYTF,TRBJ1-2,TRBV20-1,NA,NA
TGTGCCACGACTATCAGATCCAGTGAAAAACTGTTTTTT,CATTIRSSEKLFF,TRBJ1-4,TRBV6-5,NA,many